The entry below gives a single T cell receptor beta chain sequence along with its context. A much larger clone lies a single base off, so this may be a read error. This record comes from a study of molecular identifiers for immune sequencing clone quantification. Study as a whole: RNA, taken in replicates from approximately 20,000 or 100,000 naive CD8 cells, was split five ways, with four sequenced.

TCRdb itself ran the PCR reads through MiXCR, one entry per CDR3 protein. The top ten clones hold about 0.75% of a sample with approximately 500,000 distinct CDR3 sequences, roughly 25% of them seen once. This CDR3 has 14 amino acids. The germline V gene encodes CDR1 MNHEY and CDR2 SVGEGT. The sequenced sample consisted of naive CD8+ T cells from blood, with Jurkat cell RNA spiked in. Indicated subset: FACS-sorted CD8+CD4-CCR7+CD45RA+ naive T cells. The J gene is TRBJ1-1, the V gene TRBV6-2 or TRBV6-3; D call uncertain. The clonotype comes from a human donor in good health. Some libraries in this study had Jurkat cell RNA spiked in. The CDR3 is CASVEGTPNTEDFF. Here the CDR3 DNA reads TGTGCCAGCGTCGAAGGAACCCCGAACACTGAAGATTTCTTT.